This T cell receptor (beta chain) stems from a study of naive and memory T cell subsets. Study-wide points: Expression changes during T cell differentiation may affect RNA-based TCR counts. Naive repertoires, especially CD8, held a few larger clonotypes, possibly memory cells re-expressing CD45RA.

Germline V lookup: CDR1 MNHEY, CDR2 SMNVEV (reference sequence). The CDR3 spans 14 residues, counting both ends. About this clonotype itself: The antigen remains unidentified. Because the CDR3's place on the DNA is in doubt, the DNA is left out and the CDR3 is given as listed by TCRdb.

Both TRBC1 and TRBC2 were covered by a beta constant-region primer of two equimolar oligonucleotides. Ligated cDNA was amplified by four rounds of PCR with nested alpha and beta constant-region primers and SP2. An oligonucleotide with the SP2 primer and a 12-nucleotide UMI was ligated to the cDNA 3' end. TCRdb independently ran MiXCR on the UMI-ligation and nested PCR reads; one entry per CDR3 protein. The table shows more than 120,000 distinct CDR3 sequences, with approximately 21% occurring only once. Four subsets defined by CD45RA and CD27 were sorted after CD3, CD4, CD8 and live/dead staining. The chain links TRBV27 to TRBJ2-7; TRBD1 was called by the table and not checked on the DNA. Source material: naive CD8+ T cells from blood. This receptor was obtained from a human donor in good health. The CDR3 is CASSILGQTYEQYF.